Listed here are 20 T cell receptor beta chains from one sample, sequenced in a study of early T cells in non-severe SARS-CoV-2 infection. TCRdb re-called the 5' RACE reads with MiXCR, one entry per CDR3 protein. In the table there are around 55,000 distinct CDR3 sequences, more than 12% of which are singletons. The sequencing used whole blood, collected at baseline. The origin of the receptors is an adult who was a healthcare worker with PCR-confirmed SARS-CoV-2 infection or an uninfected control (not recorded which).

This clonotype was seen a few times. The V call is TRBV7-9, the J call TRBJ1-4; TRBD1 might be the D (6 bases). The length of the CDR3 is 12 residues. Germline V gene sequence: CDR1 SEHNR, CDR2 FQNEAQ (reference sequence). Trimming removed 6 bases from V and 8 bases from J, with 10 bases in between. Written as DNA, the CDR3 is TGTGCCAGCAGGGCAGGGGAAGAAAAACTGTTTTTT. It translates to CASRAGEEKLFF. Using reference TRBV7-9 and TRBJ1-4 for the parts outside the CDR3, the full variable domain is DTGVSQNPRHKITKRGQNVTFRCDPISEHNRLYWYRQTLGQGPEFLTYFQNEAQLEKSRLLSDRFSAERPKGSFSTLEIQRTEQGDSAMYLCASRAGEEKLFFGSGTQLSVL.

This chain links TRBV7-9 with TRBJ1-4; D gene ambiguous. Germline V lookup: CDR1 SEHNR, CDR2 FQNEAQ (reference sequence). V was pared by 3 bases and J by 6 bases, with 14 bases between. This CDR3 is built from 15 residues. This CDR3 reads CASSFPRLWHEKLFF. The CDR3, as DNA: TGTGCCAGCAGCTTTCCTAGGCTCTGGCATGAAAAACTGTTTTTT.

The J gene is TRBJ2-7, the V gene TRBV24-1; D might be TRBD2 (5 bases). From germline, CDR1 is KGHDR and CDR2 SFDVKD. The CDR3 has 14 residues. V was shortened by 7 bases and J by 6 bases, with 18 bases between the two germline ends. CDR3 nucleotides: TGTGCCACCAGGAGTGATGGGGAGAGGTCCGAGCAGTACTTC. Translating gives CATRSDGERSEQYF.

This clonotype was recorded at least ten times. V is TRBV28 and J is TRBJ2-3; 16 positions agree with TRBD2. J was trimmed by 3 bases and V by 5 bases; bases with no gene match: 5. In germline, CDR1 is MDHEN, CDR2 SYDVKM. The CDR3 extends over 17 amino acids. In nucleotides, the CDR3 is TGTGCCAGCAGTCCTCCGGGACTAGCGGGGGGGACAGATACGCAGTATTTT. This codes for CASSPPGLAGGTDTQYF. The full variable domain, in which reference TRBV28 and TRBJ2-3 provide the parts outside the CDR3, is DVKVTQSSRYLVKRTGEKVFLECVQDMDHENMFWYRQDPGLGLRLIYFSYDVKMKEKGDIPEGYSVSREKKERFSLILESASTNQTSMYLCASSPPGLAGGTDTQYFGPGTRLTVL.

This clonotype was observed a handful of times. The J gene is TRBJ2-1, the V gene TRBV20-1, with 16 bases aligning to TRBD2. With 5 bases clipped from V and 10 bases from J, the junction kept 8 bases outside the gene matches. Germline V gene lookup returns CDR1 DFQATT and CDR2 SNEGSKA (reference sequence). The CDR3 loop spans 15 amino acids. The CDR3 coding sequence is TGCAGTGCTCCCCCGGGACTAGCGGGGGGGCAAGAGCAGTTCTTC. Translated, it gives CSAPPGLAGGQEQFF.

This clonotype turned up a few times. The chain carries TRBV4-1 and TRBJ2-7; the match to TRBD2 covers 7 bases. V gave up 3 bases and J gave up 4 bases; unmatched junction bases: 9. This CDR3 spans 15 amino acids. Per germline, CDR1 MGHRA and CDR2 YSYEKL. This CDR3 is CASSQTGGWLYEQYF. The CDR3 nucleotides are TGCGCCAGCAGCCAGACGGGGGGTTGGCTATACGAGCAGTACTTC.

The V gene is TRBV12-3 or TRBV12-4, the J gene TRBJ1-1, with D uncertain. Trimming took 10 bases from V and 1 from J, leaving 13 bases between them. The CDR3 is 13 amino acids. The CDR3 is CATRYGENTEAFF. In DNA, the CDR3 is TGTGCCACCCGATATGGAGAGAACACTGAAGCTTTCTTT.

This clonotype was picked up a small number of times. The genes are TRBV20-1 and TRBJ1-1; maybe TRBD1 (6 bases). The V gene's germline CDR1 is DFQATT and CDR2 SNEGSKA (reference sequence). V shed 6 bases and J shed 4 bases, with 12 bases lying between them. The CDR3 runs to 12 residues. Written as DNA, the CDR3 is TGCAGTGCCACCAGGGGAATCACTGAAGCTTTCTTT. This sequence encodes CSATRGITEAFF.

This clonotype occurred a few times. The J gene is TRBJ2-1, the V gene TRBV2; D unresolved. From germline, CDR1 is SNHLY and CDR2 FYNNEI. V was cut by 2 bases and J by 8 bases, with 4 bases left in between. The CDR3 totals 11 residues. CDR3 DNA sequence: TGTGCCAGCAGTGAACCTGATGAGCAGTTCTTC. The encoded protein is CASSEPDEQFF.

This clonotype was seen ten or more times. V is TRBV4-1 and J is TRBJ2-7; the D gene could be TRBD1 or TRBD2 (6 bases each). Per germline, CDR1 MGHRA and CDR2 YSYEKL. V lost 0 bases to trimming and J lost 1 base, with 19 bases between them. The CDR3 loop spans 18 amino acids. The CDR3 DNA is TGCGCCAGCAGCCAAGAGGGGGGACAAGTTCGTTTTTCCTACGAGCAGTACTTC. Translated: CASSQEGGQVRFSYEQYF.

This chain uses TRBV10-3 with TRBJ2-2; possible D gene TRBD2, 6 bases. Per germline, CDR1 ENHRY and CDR2 SYGVKD. The CDR3 extends over 15 amino acids. The germline V and J ends were trimmed by 3 bases and 7 bases, with 15 bases remaining between them. Here the CDR3 DNA reads TGTGCCATCAGTGACGCGGAGGGACGGAGCGGGGAGCTGTTTTTT. It yields the protein CAISDAEGRSGELFF.

This clonotype was counted a few times. V gene TRBV29-1 combines with J gene TRBJ2-1; tentative D call: TRBD1 (5 bases). V was shortened by 6 bases and J by 0 bases, with 9 bases between the two germline ends. The CDR3 covers 13 residues. CDR1 is SQVTM and CDR2 is ANQGSEA in the germline V gene. The DNA for the CDR3 is TGCAGCGTGCAGGGTTACTCCTACAATGAGCAGTTCTTC. Encoded protein: CSVQGYSYNEQFF.

This clonotype was observed a handful of times. V gene TRBV10-3 combines with J gene TRBJ1-1, with TRBD1 matching 9 bases. From germline, CDR1 is ENHRY and CDR2 SYGVKD. The CDR3 is 13 residues long. V lost 7 bases to trimming and J lost 6 bases; unmatched junction nucleotides: 6. The DNA for the CDR3 is TGTGCCATCAATGGCGACAGGGGGTCTGAAGCTTTCTTT. It codes for CAINGDRGSEAFF.

This clonotype has only a few counts. CDR3 protein: CASSESQRGRGNENTIYF. In nucleotides, the CDR3 is TGTGCCAGCAGTGAATCCCAACGGGGCAGGGGGAATGAAAACACCATATATTTT. The chain recombines TRBV2 with TRBJ1-3; TRBD1 matches 7 bases. The CDR3 extends over 18 amino acids. Germline V gene data show CDR1 as SNHLY and CDR2 as FYNNEI. Trimming took 2 bases from V and 6 from J; bases not matched to a gene: 16.

The rearrangement links TRBV7-9 to TRBJ2-1, with TRBD1 matching over 8 bases. Germline V CDR1 and CDR2: SEHNR, FQNEAQ (reference sequence). Trimming removed 4 bases from V and 6 bases from J; junction bases left unmatched: 2. CDR3 size: 13 residues. The CDR3 protein is CASSSGQANEQFF. The CDR3, as DNA: TGTGCCAGCAGCTCGGGACAGGCCAATGAGCAGTTCTTC. Full variable domain (remainder filled in from reference TRBV7-9 and TRBJ2-1): DTGVSQNPRHKITKRGQNVTFRCDPISEHNRLYWYRQTLGQGPEFLTYFQNEAQLEKSRLLSDRFSAERPKGSFSTLEIQRTEQGDSAMYLCASSSGQANEQFFGPGTRLTVL.

This clonotype was picked up a small number of times. The genes are TRBV5-6 and TRBJ2-3; the match to TRBD1 covers 9 bases. V trimming: 8 bases; J trimming: 3 bases; junction bases outside the gene matches: 19. Germline assignment: CDR1 SGHDT and CDR2 YYEEEE. The CDR3 totals 18 residues. The DNA of the CDR3 is TGTGCCAGTGACACACCAGGACTAGGGACAGGGCGAACAGATACGCAGTATTTT. Amino acid sequence: CASDTPGLGTGRTDTQYF. Looking up the rest from reference TRBV5-6 and TRBJ2-3 gives the full variable domain: DAGVTQSPTHLIKTRGQQVTLRCSPKSGHDTVSWYQQALGQGPQFIFQYYEEEERQRGNFPDRFSGHQFPNYSSELNVNALLLGDSALYLCASDTPGLGTGRTDTQYFGPGTRLTVL.

Worth noting for this clonotype: The conserved closing phenylalanine or tryptophan is absent in this CDR3, likely reflecting a read error. It is unclear where the CDR3 begins or ends on the DNA, so no DNA is shown, and the CDR3 is as TCRdb lists it. The CDR3 reads CASSQARGPEDL. This chain links TRBV3-1 with TRBJ2-5; the table's D call of TRBD1 was not tested on the DNA. Germline CDR1 and CDR2: LGHDT and YNNKEL (reference sequence). The CDR3 region is 12 residues in length, termini included.

This clonotype was counted many times. This rearrangement joins TRBV5-1 to TRBJ2-3, with 8 bases that match TRBD1. The J segment lost 6 bases and the V segment lost 4 bases, leaving 7 bases of the junction unmatched. CDR3 length: 14 amino acids. The germline V gene has CDR1 SGHRS and CDR2 YFSETQ. For the CDR3, the DNA is TGCGCCAGCAGCGCTGACAGGGGAAAGGATACGCAGTATTTT. Its protein is CASSADRGKDTQYF.

The chain links TRBV7-6 to TRBJ1-5; 11 bases match TRBD1. This CDR3 spans 16 amino acids. The junction had 2 bases not matched to a gene; V was cut back by 1 base and J by 3 bases. CDR1 is SGHVS and CDR2 is FNYEAQ in the germline V gene. The CDR3: CASSLGTGGLNQPQHF. The CDR3 DNA reads TGTGCCAGCAGCTTAGGGACAGGGGGCCTCAATCAGCCCCAGCATTTT.

This clonotype was picked up a small number of times. The V call is TRBV7-8, the J call TRBJ2-1; maybe TRBD2 (5 bases). V lost 11 bases and J lost 1, with 15 bases in between. The CDR3 extends over 14 amino acids. Germline lookup yields CDR1 SGHVS and CDR2 FQNEAQ. CDR3 bases: TGTGCCTCAGCGGTCGCAGGATCCTACAATGAGCAGTTCTTC. This translates into CASAVAGSYNEQFF.